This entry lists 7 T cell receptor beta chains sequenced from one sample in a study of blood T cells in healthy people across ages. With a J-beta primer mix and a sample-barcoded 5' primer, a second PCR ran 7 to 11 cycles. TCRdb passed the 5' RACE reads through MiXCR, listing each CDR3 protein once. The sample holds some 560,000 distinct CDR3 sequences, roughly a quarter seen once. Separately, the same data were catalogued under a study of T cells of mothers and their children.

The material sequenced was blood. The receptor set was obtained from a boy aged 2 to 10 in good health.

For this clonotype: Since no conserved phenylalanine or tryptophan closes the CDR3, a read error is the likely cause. The CDR3 region is CASSPTVGGTNYGYTL. Written as DNA, the CDR3 is TGTGCCAGCAGCCCAACAGTGGGGGGCACCAACTATGGCTACACCCTC. The rearrangement uses TRBV11-2 and TRBJ1-2, with D possibly matching TRBD1 (6 bases). The germline gives CDR1 SGHAT, CDR2 FQNNGV. The CDR3 is made up of 16 amino acids. V lost 5 bases and J 2 bases, leaving 18 bases between the germline ends.

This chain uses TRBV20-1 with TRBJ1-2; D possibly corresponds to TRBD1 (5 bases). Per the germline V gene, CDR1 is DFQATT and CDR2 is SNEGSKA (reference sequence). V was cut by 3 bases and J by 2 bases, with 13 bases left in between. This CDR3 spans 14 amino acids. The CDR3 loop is CSASSSGGNYGYTF. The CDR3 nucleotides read TGCAGTGCTAGTTCCAGCGGGGGGAACTATGGCTACACCTTC.

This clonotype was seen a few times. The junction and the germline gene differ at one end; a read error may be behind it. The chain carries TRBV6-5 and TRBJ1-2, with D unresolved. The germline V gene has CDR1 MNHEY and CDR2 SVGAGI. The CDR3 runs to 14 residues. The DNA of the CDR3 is TGTACCAGCAGCCCTTTTCGCGGGGAGGGTGGCTACACCTTC. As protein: CTSSPFRGEGGYTF.

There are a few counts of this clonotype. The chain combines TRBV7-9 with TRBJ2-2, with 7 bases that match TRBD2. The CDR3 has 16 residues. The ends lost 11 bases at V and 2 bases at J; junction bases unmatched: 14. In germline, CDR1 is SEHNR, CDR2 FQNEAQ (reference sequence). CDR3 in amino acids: CAGRHRTSDNTGELFF. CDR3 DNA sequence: TGTGCCGGCCGACACCGAACTAGCGATAACACCGGGGAGCTGTTTTTT.

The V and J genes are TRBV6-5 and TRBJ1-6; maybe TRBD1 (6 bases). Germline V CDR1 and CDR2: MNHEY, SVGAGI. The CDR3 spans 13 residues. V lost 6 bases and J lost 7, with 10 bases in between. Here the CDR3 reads CASRPGGNSPLHF. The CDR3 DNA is TGTGCCAGCAGGCCCGGGGGCAATTCACCCCTCCACTTT.

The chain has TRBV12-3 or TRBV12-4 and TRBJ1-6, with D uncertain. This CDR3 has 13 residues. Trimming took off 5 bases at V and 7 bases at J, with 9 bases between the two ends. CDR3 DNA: TGTGCCAGCAGTCCACTACAGAATTCACCCCTCCACTTT. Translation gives CASSPLQNSPLHF.

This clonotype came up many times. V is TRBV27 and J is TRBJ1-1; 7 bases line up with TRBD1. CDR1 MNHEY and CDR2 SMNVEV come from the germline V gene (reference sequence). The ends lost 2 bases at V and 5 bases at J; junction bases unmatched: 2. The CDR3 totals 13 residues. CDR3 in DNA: TGTGCCAGCAGTTTAGGCAGGGGGACTGAAGCTTTCTTT. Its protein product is CASSLGRGTEAFF.